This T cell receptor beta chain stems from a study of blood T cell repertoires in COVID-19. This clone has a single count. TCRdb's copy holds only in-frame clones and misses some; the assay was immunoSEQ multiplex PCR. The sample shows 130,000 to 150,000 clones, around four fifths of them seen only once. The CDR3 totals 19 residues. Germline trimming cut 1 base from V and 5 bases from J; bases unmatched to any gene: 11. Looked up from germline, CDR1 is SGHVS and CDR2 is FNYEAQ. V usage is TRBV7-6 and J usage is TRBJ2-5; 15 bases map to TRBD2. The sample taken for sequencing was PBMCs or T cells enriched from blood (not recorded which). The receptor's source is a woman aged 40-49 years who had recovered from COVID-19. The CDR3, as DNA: TGTGCCAGCAGCTTAGTGGTCCGGACTAGCGGGGGGGGTCCGGAGACCCAGTACTTC. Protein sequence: CASSLVVRTSGGGPETQYF.